The sequence of this T cell receptor beta chain was determined in a study of shared clonotypes between healthy human individuals. CD4+ cell separation produced CD45RA+ naive and CD45RA-negative memory subsets. As regards this clone: Its specificity is unknown.

Study results and limitations: Shared across several donors were around 5% of the naive CD4 clonotypes. Compared with clonotypes that all four donors shared, non-shared clonotypes had lower generation probabilities.

Assay runs were performed at deep level. Assay used: immunoSEQ multiplex PCR; TCRdb lists only in-frame clones, some missing. Altogether more than 2 million clones are present, roughly 94% being singletons, with the ten largest covering about 0.13%. The clonotype originates from a man between 18 and 35 years old in good health. Source material: naive CD4+ T cells sorted from blood. The subset: CD45RA+ positively selected.

The CDR3 DNA reads as TGTGCCAGCAGCTCTACCGGGACATATCAGCCCCAGCATTTT. Residues: CASSSTGTYQPQHF. This chain links TRBV7-2 with TRBJ1-5, with D tentatively TRBD1 (6 bases). Germline V CDR1 and CDR2: SGHTA, FQGNSA. The CDR3 loop spans 14 amino acids. The V gene lost 4 bases and the J gene lost 5 bases, with 12 bases spanning the gap.